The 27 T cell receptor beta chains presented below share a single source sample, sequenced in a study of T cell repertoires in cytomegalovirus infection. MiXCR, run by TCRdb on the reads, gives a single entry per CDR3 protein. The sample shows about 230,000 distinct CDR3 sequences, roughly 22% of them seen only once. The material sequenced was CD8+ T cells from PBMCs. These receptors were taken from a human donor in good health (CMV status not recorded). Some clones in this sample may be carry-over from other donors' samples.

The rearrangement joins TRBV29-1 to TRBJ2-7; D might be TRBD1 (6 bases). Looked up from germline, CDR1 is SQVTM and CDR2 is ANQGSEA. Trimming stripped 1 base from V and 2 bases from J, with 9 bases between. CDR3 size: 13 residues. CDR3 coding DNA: TGCAGCGTTGAAGGGACAGTGACCTACGAGCAGTACTTC. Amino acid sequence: CSVEGTVTYEQYF.

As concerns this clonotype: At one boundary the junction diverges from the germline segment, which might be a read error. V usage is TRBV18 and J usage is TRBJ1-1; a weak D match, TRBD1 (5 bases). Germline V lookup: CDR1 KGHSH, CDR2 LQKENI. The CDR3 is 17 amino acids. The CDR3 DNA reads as TGTGCCAGCTCACCCGGATGGGAGTTGGGGCCGAACAATGAAGCTTTCTTT. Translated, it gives CASSPGWELGPNNEAFF.

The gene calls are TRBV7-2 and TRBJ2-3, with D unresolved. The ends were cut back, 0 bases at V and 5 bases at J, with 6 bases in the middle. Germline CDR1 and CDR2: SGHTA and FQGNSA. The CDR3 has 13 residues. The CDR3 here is CASSLALRDTQYF. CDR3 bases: TGTGCCAGCAGCTTAGCGCTAAGAGATACGCAGTATTTT.

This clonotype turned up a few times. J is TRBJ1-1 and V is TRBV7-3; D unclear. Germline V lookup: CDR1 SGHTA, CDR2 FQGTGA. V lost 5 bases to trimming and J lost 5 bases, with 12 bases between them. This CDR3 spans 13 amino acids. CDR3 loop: CASSPPAGTEAFF. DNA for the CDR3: TGTGCCAGCAGCCCCCCGGCGGGGACTGAAGCTTTCTTT.

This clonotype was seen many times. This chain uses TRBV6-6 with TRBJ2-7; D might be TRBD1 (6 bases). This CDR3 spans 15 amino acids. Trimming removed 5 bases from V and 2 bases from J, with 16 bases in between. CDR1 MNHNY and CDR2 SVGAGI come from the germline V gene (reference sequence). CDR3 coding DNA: TGTGCCAGCAGTCAACAGGGATTCTCTACCTACGAGCAGTACTTC. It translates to CASSQQGFSTYEQYF.

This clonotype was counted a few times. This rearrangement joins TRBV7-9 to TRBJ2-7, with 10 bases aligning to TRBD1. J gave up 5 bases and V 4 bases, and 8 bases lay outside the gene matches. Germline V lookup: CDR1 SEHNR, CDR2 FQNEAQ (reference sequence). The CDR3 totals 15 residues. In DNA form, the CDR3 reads TGTGCCAGCAGCTCAATGACAGGGGGCTTCGACGAGCAGTACTTC. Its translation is CASSSMTGGFDEQYF.

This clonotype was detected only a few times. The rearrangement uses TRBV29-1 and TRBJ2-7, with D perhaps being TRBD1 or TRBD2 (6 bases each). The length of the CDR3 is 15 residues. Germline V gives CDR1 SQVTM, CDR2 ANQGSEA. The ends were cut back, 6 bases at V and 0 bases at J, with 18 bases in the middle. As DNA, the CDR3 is TGCAGCGTCACCCACGGAGGGGGGTACTCCTACGAGCAGTACTTC. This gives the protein CSVTHGGGYSYEQYF.

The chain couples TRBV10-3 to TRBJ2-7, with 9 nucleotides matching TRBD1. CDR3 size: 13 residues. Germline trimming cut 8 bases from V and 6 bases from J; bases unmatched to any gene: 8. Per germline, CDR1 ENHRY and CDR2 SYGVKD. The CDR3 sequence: CAIQGTGSGEQYF. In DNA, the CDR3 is TGTGCCATCCAGGGGACAGGGTCGGGCGAGCAGTACTTC.

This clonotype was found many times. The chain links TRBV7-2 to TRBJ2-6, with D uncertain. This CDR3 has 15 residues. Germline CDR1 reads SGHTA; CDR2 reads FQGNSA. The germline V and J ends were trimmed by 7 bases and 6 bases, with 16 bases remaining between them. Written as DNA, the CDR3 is TGTGCCAGCATCCCGGACCGACGGAAGGCCAACGTCCTGACTTTC. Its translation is CASIPDRRKANVLTF.

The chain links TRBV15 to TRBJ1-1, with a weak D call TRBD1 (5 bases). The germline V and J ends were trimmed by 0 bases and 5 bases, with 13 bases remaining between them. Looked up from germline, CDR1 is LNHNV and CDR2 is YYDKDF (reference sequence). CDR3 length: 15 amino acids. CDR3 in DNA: TGTGCCACCAGCAGAGAAAAGGGGACTGGTACTGAAGCTTTCTTT. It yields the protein CATSREKGTGTEAFF. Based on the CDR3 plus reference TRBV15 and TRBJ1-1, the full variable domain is DAMVIQNPRYQVTQFGKPVTLSCSQTLNHNVMYWYQQKSSQAPKLLFHYYDKDFNNEADTPDNFQSRRPNTSFCFLDIRSPGLGDTAMYLCATSREKGTGTEAFFGQGTRLTVV.

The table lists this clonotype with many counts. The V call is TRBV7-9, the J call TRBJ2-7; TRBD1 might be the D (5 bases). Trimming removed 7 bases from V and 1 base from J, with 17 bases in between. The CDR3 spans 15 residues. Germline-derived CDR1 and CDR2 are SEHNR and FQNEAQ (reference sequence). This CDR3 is CASTSSRTPSYEQYF. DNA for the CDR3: TGTGCCAGCACCTCATCCAGGACACCGTCCTACGAGCAGTACTTC.

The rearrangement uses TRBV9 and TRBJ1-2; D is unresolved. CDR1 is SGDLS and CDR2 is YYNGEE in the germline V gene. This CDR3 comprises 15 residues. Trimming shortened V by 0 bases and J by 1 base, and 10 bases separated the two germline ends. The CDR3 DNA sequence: TGTGCCAGCAGCGTAGAAGGGAGCGGTAACTATGGCTACACCTTC. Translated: CASSVEGSGNYGYTF.

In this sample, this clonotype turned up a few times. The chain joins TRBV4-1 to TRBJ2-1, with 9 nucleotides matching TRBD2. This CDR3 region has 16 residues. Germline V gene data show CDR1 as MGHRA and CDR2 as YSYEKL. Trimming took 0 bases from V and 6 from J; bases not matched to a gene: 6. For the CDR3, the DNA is TGCGCCAGCAGCCAAGAGGGACTAGCACCTCGCAATGAGCAGTTCTTC. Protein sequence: CASSQEGLAPRNEQFF.

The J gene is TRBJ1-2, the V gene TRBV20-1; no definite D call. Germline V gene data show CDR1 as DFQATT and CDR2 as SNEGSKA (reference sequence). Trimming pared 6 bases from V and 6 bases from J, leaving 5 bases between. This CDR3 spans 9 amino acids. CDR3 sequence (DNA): TGCAGTGCCCTAAATGGCTACACCTTC. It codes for CSALNGYTF.

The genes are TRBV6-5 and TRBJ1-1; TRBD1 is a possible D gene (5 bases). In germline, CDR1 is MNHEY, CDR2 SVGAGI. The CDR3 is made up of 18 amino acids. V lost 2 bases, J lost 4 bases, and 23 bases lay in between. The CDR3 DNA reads TGTGCCAGCAGTTACGCCGGAGGCGGGGGGGGTTGGGGCACTGAAGCTTTCTTT. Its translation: CASSYAGGGGGWGTEAFF.

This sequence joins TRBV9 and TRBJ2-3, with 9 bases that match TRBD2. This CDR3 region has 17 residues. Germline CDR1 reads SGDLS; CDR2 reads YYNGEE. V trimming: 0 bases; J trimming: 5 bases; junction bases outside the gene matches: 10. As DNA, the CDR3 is TGTGCCAGCAGCGTAGAGGATGCAGCGGGGGGAGGAGATACGCAGTATTTT. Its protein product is CASSVEDAAGGGDTQYF.

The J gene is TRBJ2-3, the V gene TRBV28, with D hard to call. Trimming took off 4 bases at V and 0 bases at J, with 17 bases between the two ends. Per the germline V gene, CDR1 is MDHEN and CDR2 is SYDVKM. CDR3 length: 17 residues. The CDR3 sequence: CASSSMATPFSTDTQYF. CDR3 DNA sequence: TGTGCCAGCAGTTCTATGGCCACACCTTTCAGCACAGATACGCAGTATTTT.

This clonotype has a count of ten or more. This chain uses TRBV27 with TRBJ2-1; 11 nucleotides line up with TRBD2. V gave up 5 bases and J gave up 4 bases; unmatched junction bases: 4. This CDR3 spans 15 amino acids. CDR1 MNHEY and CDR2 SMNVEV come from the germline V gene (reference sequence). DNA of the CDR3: TGTGCCAGCAGTACCGGGACTAGCGGATACAATGAGCAGTTCTTC. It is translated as CASSTGTSGYNEQFF.

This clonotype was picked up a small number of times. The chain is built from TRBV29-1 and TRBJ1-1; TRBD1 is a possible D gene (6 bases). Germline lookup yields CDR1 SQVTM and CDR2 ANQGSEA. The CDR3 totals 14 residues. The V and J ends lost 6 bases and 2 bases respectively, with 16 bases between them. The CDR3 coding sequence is TGCAGCGTGGGAGGGGGGGTGACAAACACTGAAGCTTTCTTT. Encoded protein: CSVGGGVTNTEAFF. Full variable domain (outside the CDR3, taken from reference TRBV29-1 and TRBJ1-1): SAVISQKPSRDICQRGTSLTIQCQVDSQVTMMFWYRQQPGQSLTLIATANQGSEATYESGFVIDKFPISRPNLTFSTLTVSNMSPEDSSIYLCSVGGGVTNTEAFFGQGTRLTVV.

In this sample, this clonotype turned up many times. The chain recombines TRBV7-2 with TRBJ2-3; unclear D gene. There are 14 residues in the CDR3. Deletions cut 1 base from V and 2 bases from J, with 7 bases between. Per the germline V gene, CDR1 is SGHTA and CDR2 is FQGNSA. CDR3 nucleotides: TGTGCCAGCAGCTTAGAGGTGGTCACAGATACGCAGTATTTT. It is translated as CASSLEVVTDTQYF.

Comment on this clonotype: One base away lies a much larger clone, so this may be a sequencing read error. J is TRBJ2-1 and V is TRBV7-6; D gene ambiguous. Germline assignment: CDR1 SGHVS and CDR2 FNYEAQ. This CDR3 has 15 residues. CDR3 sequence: CAGSLNDVGYNEQFF. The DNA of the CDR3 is TGTGCCGGCAGTTTAAATGATGTGGGGTACAATGAGCAGTTCTTC.

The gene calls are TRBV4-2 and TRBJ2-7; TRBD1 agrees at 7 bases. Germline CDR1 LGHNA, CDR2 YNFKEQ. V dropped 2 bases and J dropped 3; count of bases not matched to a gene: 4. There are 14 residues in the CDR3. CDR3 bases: TGTGCCAGCAGCCAATCCCAGGGGGTCTACGAGCAGTACTTC. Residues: CASSQSQGVYEQYF.

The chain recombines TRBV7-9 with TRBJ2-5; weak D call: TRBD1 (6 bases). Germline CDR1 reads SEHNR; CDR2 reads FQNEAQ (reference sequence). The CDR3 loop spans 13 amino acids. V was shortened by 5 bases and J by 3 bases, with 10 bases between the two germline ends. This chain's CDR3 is CASSPQGKETQYF. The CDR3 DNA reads TGTGCCAGCAGCCCTCAGGGGAAAGAGACCCAGTACTTC.

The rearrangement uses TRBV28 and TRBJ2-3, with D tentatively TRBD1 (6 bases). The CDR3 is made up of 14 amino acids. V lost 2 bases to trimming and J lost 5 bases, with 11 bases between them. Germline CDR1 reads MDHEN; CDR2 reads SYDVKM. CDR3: CASSLDLTGDTQYF. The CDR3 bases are TGTGCCAGCAGTTTAGATCTGACAGGAGATACGCAGTATTTT.

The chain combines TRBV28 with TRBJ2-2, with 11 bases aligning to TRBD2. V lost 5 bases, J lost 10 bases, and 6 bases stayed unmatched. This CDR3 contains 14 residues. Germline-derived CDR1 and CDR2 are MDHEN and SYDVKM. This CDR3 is CASSPTSGVVELFF. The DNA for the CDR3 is TGTGCCAGCAGTCCGACTAGCGGGGTCGTGGAGCTGTTTTTT.

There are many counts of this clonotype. The CDR3 reads CASRSGESYEQYF. CDR3 in DNA: TGTGCCAGCAGAAGCGGGGAATCCTACGAGCAGTACTTC. The chain combines TRBV7-9 with TRBJ2-7, with 7 bases identical to TRBD2. V lost 6 bases, J lost 1 base, and 3 bases stayed unmatched. The CDR3 contains 13 residues. The germline gives CDR1 SEHNR, CDR2 FQNEAQ (reference sequence).

The CDR3 nucleotides are TGTGCCAGCAGCGACTCCCAGAGCTCTGGGGCCAACGTCCTGACTTTC. Its translation: CASSDSQSSGANVLTF. This chain uses TRBV7-9 with TRBJ2-6, with no clear D. Germline CDR1 and CDR2: SEHNR and FQNEAQ (reference sequence). V was pared by 5 bases and J by 0 bases, with 11 bases between. The CDR3 extends over 16 amino acids.